This entry describes one T cell receptor beta chain. This entry is derived from a study of shared clonotypes between healthy human individuals. Generated by immunoSEQ multiplex PCR, the TCRdb table keeps only in-frame clones and is missing some. Of around 940,000 clones listed, less than 85% are singletons. The junction had 7 bases not matched to a gene; V was cut back by 4 bases and J by 4 bases. This CDR3 has 15 residues. Germline-derived CDR1 and CDR2 are SGHRS and YFSETQ. The donors, healthy adults who were HIV-negative, had experienced no recent acute infections or vaccinations. Sequencing used memory CD4+ T cells sorted from blood. Subset: CD45RA-negative fraction. This clonotype originated in a man aged 18-30 years in good health. The chain combines TRBV5-1 with TRBJ1-4; TRBD1 aligns across 7 bases. CDR3 in DNA: TGCGCCAGCAGCCGGACGACAGGGATTAATGAAAAACTGTTTTTT. This sequence encodes CASSRTTGINEKLFF.